The 27 T cell receptor beta chains presented below share a single source sample, sequenced in a study of Graves' ophthalmopathy and Graves' hyperthyroidism. Researchers took RNA transcripts and amplified TCR beta CDR3 regions from them. The authors performed first-round RT-PCR with HTBI primers and then a second-round multiplex PCR. TCRdb fed the multiplex PCR reads into MiXCR, producing one record per CDR3 protein. The top ten hold approximately 5.5% of the sample, which has under 200,000 distinct CDR3 sequences, less than 45% seen once. The sequenced material came from peripheral blood. The receptors were sampled from a woman in her 40s with Graves' ophthalmopathy.

This clonotype has ten or more counts. The chain combines TRBV6-1 with TRBJ2-5; a possible D gene is TRBD2 (5 bases). In germline, CDR1 is MNHNS, CDR2 SASEGT. Trimming took 0 bases from V and 3 from J, leaving 14 bases between them. The length of the CDR3 is 16 residues. The CDR3 protein is CASSEASGRWKETQYF. As DNA, the CDR3 is TGTGCCAGCAGTGAAGCCTCGGGGAGATGGAAAGAGACCCAGTACTTC.

As to this clonotype: This may be a read error: a much more frequent sequence differs by one nucleotide. The chain has TRBV7-6 and TRBJ2-2; 8 bases map to TRBD2. The CDR3 runs to 16 residues. The germline gives CDR1 SGHVS, CDR2 FNYEAQ. CDR3 sequence: CASSLLAGMVSGELLF. CDR3 coding DNA: TGTGCCAGCAGCCTGTTAGCGGGGATGGTGAGCGGGGAGCTGCTTTTT. Complete variable domain (other parts from reference TRBV7-6 and TRBJ2-2): GAGVSQSPRYKVTKRGQDVALRCDPISGHVSLYWYRQALGQGPEFLTYFNYEAQQDKSGLPNDRFSAERPEGSISTLTIQRTEQRDSAMYRCASSLLAGMVSGELLFGEGSRLTVL.

This clonotype was seen ten or more times. The rearrangement links TRBV6-1 to TRBJ1-5, with D possibly being TRBD1 (5 bases). The CDR3 runs 17 residues. Per the germline V gene, CDR1 is MNHNS and CDR2 is SASEGT. The V end was cut by 0 bases, the J end by 1 base, with 13 bases between. The DNA for the CDR3 is TGTGCCAGCAGTGAAGCCGGTGGCTGGGGGAGCAATCAGCCCCAGCATTTT. Its translation is CASSEAGGWGSNQPQHF.

This clonotype was seen repeatedly, ten times or more. This chain links TRBV3-1 with TRBJ1-6; D might be TRBD1 (5 bases). The CDR3 runs 16 residues. V was clipped by 0 bases and J by 4 bases, with 10 bases between them. Germline V gives CDR1 LGHDT, CDR2 YNNKEL (reference sequence). The CDR3 nucleotides read TGTGCCAGCAGCCAAGATCAGACAGTGTATAATTCACCCCTCCACTTT. Amino acids: CASSQDQTVYNSPLHF.

This clonotype was seen just once. The chain is built from TRBV19 and TRBJ2-2; the D call may be TRBD1 or TRBD2 (8 bases each). CDR1 and CDR2 (germline): LNHDA, SQIVND (reference sequence). V dropped 9 bases and J dropped 7 bases, with 21 bases sitting between them. The CDR3 loop spans 15 amino acids. The CDR3 loop is CASKREQGAVGELFF. The CDR3 region has the DNA TGTGCCAGCAAGCGGGAGCAGGGGGCGGTCGGGGAGCTGTTTTTT.

In this sample, this clonotype turned up many times. The V gene is TRBV12-3 or TRBV12-4, the J gene TRBJ1-1; D is uncertain. The CDR3 runs to 13 residues. Trimming took 7 bases from V and 1 from J, leaving 10 bases between them. In DNA form, the CDR3 reads TGTGCCAGCACCGCGGACGGGAACACTGAAGCTTTCTTT. This codes for CASTADGNTEAFF.

The chain recombines TRBV25-1 with TRBJ1-2, with D unresolved. V lost 3 bases and J lost 2, with 13 bases in between. Germline V gene data show CDR1 as MGHDK and CDR2 as SYGVNS. The CDR3 totals 15 residues. In nucleotides, the CDR3 is TGTGCCAGCAGTGACTCCCGAAGTATGAACTATGGCTACACCTTC. It codes for CASSDSRSMNYGYTF.

This chain uses TRBV20-1 with TRBJ1-1; D is possibly TRBD1 (5 bases). CDR1 and CDR2 (germline): DFQATT, SNEGSKA (reference sequence). Trimming pared 5 bases from V and 3 bases from J, leaving 10 bases between. The length of the CDR3 is 12 residues. The CDR3 region has the DNA TGCAGTGCTCATGGACACGACACTGAAGCTTTCTTT. It is translated as CSAHGHDTEAFF.

The sample holds one count of this clonotype. The chain carries TRBV29-1 and TRBJ2-5; 12 bases line up with TRBD1. The V gene's germline CDR1 is SQVTM and CDR2 ANQGSEA. V was pared by 3 bases and J by 5 bases, with 7 bases of the junction left unmatched. This CDR3 is built from 15 residues. The CDR3: CSVESGQGAGETQYF. In DNA form, the CDR3 reads TGCAGCGTTGAGTCGGGACAGGGGGCAGGGGAGACCCAGTACTTC.

This clonotype was recorded at least ten times. The chain couples TRBV28 to TRBJ1-2; 7 bases align to TRBD1. CDR1 MDHEN and CDR2 SYDVKM come from the germline V gene. The CDR3 is made up of 12 amino acids. V lost 6 bases and J lost 5; bases outside the gene matches: 3. This CDR3 reads CASRTGSYGYTF. CDR3 DNA: TGTGCCAGCAGGACAGGGTCTTATGGCTACACCTTC.

Ten or more counts support this clonotype. The V call is TRBV27, the J call TRBJ2-5; 8 nucleotides align to TRBD1. The CDR3 length is 16 residues. Germline loops: CDR1 MNHEY, CDR2 SMNVEV (reference sequence). The J segment lost 4 bases and the V segment lost 5 bases, leaving 12 bases of the junction unmatched. CDR3 in DNA: TGTGCCAGCAGTCTAAGACAGGGGTATTTGGGAGAGACCCAGTACTTC. This translates into CASSLRQGYLGETQYF.

This chain connects TRBV6-1 to TRBJ1-2, with 7 nucleotides matching TRBD1. CDR3 length: 14 amino acids. Per germline, CDR1 MNHNS and CDR2 SASEGT. V trimming: 2 bases; J trimming: 7 bases; junction bases outside the gene matches: 7. The CDR3 reads CASSELSGGRGYTF. The CDR3 DNA reads as TGTGCCAGCAGTGAACTGTCAGGGGGTCGTGGCTACACCTTC.

This clonotype occurred many times. This chain connects TRBV12-3 or TRBV12-4 to TRBJ2-5, with 10 bases lining up with TRBD1. J lost 3 bases, V lost 1 base, and 2 bases had no gene match. The CDR3 runs to 15 residues. CDR3 in amino acids: CASSLVTGGKETQYF. CDR3 DNA sequence: TGTGCCAGCAGTTTAGTGACAGGGGGCAAAGAGACCCAGTACTTC.

This clonotype has just a few counts. The J gene is TRBJ1-1, the V gene TRBV6-1; the match to TRBD1 covers 10 bases. The CDR3 runs to 15 residues. Germline V gene data show CDR1 as MNHNS and CDR2 as SASEGT. Trimming at V came to 6 bases and at J to 3 bases, leaving 7 bases not matched to a gene. The CDR3 DNA reads as TGTGCCAGCAGACCCTGGACAGGGGGAGACACTGAAGCTTTCTTT. It yields the protein CASRPWTGGDTEAFF.

This clonotype was seen at least ten times. The chain employs TRBV24-1 and TRBJ2-5; 7 bases fit TRBD2. CDR1 is KGHDR, CDR2 SFDVKD, per germline. V lost 2 bases and J lost 7; bases outside the gene matches: 6. The CDR3 sequence is 14 residues long. The chain's CDR3 is CATSDSGGPRTQYF. The CDR3 DNA is TGTGCCACCAGTGATTCGGGAGGCCCGAGGACCCAGTACTTC.

This clonotype was recorded many times. The chain combines TRBV6-5 with TRBJ1-1; 7 bases agree with TRBD1. Germline CDR1 reads MNHEY; CDR2 reads SVGAGI. V shed 4 bases and J 4 bases; nucleotides not matched to a gene: 9. The length of the CDR3 is 15 residues. The CDR3 region has the DNA TGTGCCAGCAGTTTTTTTCGGGACAGCCTCACTGAAGCTTTCTTT. The encoded protein is CASSFFRDSLTEAFF.

V gene TRBV12-3 or TRBV12-4 combines with J gene TRBJ1-1; TRBD1 might be the D (5 bases). The CDR3 totals 13 residues. V was trimmed by 7 bases and J by 5 bases, leaving 14 bases between them. The CDR3: CASTFGANTEAFF. The CDR3 DNA reads as TGTGCCAGCACGTTTGGGGCGAATACTGAAGCTTTCTTT.

This chain connects TRBV7-8 to TRBJ2-7; TRBD1 matches 7 bases. The CDR3 consists of 17 residues. The germline CDR1 and CDR2 sequences are SGHVS and FQNEAQ. J gave up 6 bases and V 3 bases, and 17 bases lay outside the gene matches. CDR3 loop: CASSLDRFIGDHPEQYF. The CDR3 DNA is TGTGCCAGCAGCTTGGACAGGTTCATTGGGGACCACCCCGAGCAGTACTTC.

CDR3 DNA sequence: TGTGCCAGCAGAATAGCGGGAGGGGCCAAAGAGACCCAGTACTTC. Amino acids: CASRIAGGAKETQYF. This rearrangement joins TRBV12-3 or TRBV12-4 to TRBJ2-5; 11 bases line up with TRBD2. CDR3 length: 15 residues. Unmatched junction bases numbered 6, after V lost 6 bases and J lost 3 bases.

This clonotype has a count of ten or more. V usage is TRBV12-3 or TRBV12-4 and J usage is TRBJ1-6; D call uncertain. The CDR3 totals 13 residues. Trimming removed 3 bases at V and 7 bases at J, with 7 bases between. CDR3 sequence reads: CASSFHQNSPLHF. The CDR3 region has the DNA TGTGCCAGCAGTTTTCATCAGAATTCACCCCTCCACTTT.

This clonotype was seen at least ten times. This sequence joins TRBV2 and TRBJ1-2, with 8 bases that match TRBD1. Germline assignment: CDR1 SNHLY and CDR2 FYNNEI. The CDR3 sequence is 15 residues long. V dropped 2 bases and J dropped 7; count of bases not matched to a gene: 9. The CDR3 loop is CASSESWQGAVGYTF. The CDR3 nucleotides are TGTGCCAGCAGTGAAAGTTGGCAGGGGGCCGTTGGCTACACCTTC.

This sequence joins TRBV28 and TRBJ1-1, with D uncertain. V was shortened by 7 bases and J by 3 bases, with 9 bases between the two germline ends. The length of the CDR3 is 12 residues. CDR1 and CDR2 from the germline V gene are MDHEN and SYDVKM. The CDR3 region has the DNA TGTGCCAGCAAAGTTGTGGACACTGAAGCTTTCTTT. Its translation: CASKVVDTEAFF. The full variable domain, rest sourced from reference TRBV28 and TRBJ1-1, is DVKVTQSSRYLVKRTGEKVFLECVQDMDHENMFWYRQDPGLGLRLIYFSYDVKMKEKGDIPEGYSVSREKKERFSLILESASTNQTSMYLCASKVVDTEAFFGQGTRLTVV.

This clonotype was found many times. The chain uses TRBV28 and TRBJ1-1; 10 bases match TRBD1. CDR1 MDHEN and CDR2 SYDVKM come from the germline V gene. The junction had 8 bases not matched to a gene; V was cut back by 4 bases and J by 0 bases. The CDR3 totals 17 residues. In DNA form, the CDR3 reads TGTGCCAGCAGTTCCCCTGGGACAGGGGTAATGAACACTGAAGCTTTCTTT. This codes for CASSSPGTGVMNTEAFF.

This clonotype was counted between two and nine times. The chain's CDR3 is CASSLAGWGETQYF. CDR3 bases: TGTGCCAGCAGCTTAGCGGGCTGGGGGGAGACCCAGTACTTC. The rearrangement uses TRBV7-2 and TRBJ2-5; D is perhaps TRBD1 or TRBD2 (5 bases each). This CDR3 is built from 14 residues. V lost 0 bases and J 5 bases, leaving 10 bases between the germline ends. CDR1 and CDR2 from the germline V gene are SGHTA and FQGNSA.

This clonotype occurred once. The chain employs TRBV6-1 and TRBJ1-1; tentatively, D is TRBD1 (6 bases). The CDR3 is 16 residues long. V lost 6 bases and J lost 1, with 18 bases in between. The V gene's germline CDR1 is MNHNS and CDR2 SASEGT. CDR3 in amino acids: CASRGQRQAENTEAFF. The CDR3 DNA reads TGTGCCAGCAGGGGTCAGAGACAGGCCGAGAACACTGAAGCTTTCTTT.

This clonotype occurred many times. The CDR3 DNA reads as TGTGCCAGCAGCTTAGAAGGGGGACAGTACTACGAGCAGTACTTC. This gives the protein CASSLEGGQYYEQYF. The rearrangement links TRBV11-2 to TRBJ2-7; 7 positions match TRBD1. Germline V gene data show CDR1 as SGHAT and CDR2 as FQNNGV. J was trimmed by 3 bases and V by 0 bases; bases with no gene match: 5. The CDR3 is made up of 15 amino acids.

In this sample, this clonotype turned up many times. This sequence joins TRBV29-1 and TRBJ2-2, with a weak D call TRBD2 (5 bases). V shed 4 bases and J shed 3 bases, with 15 bases lying between them. The germline CDR1 and CDR2 sequences are SQVTM and ANQGSEA. The CDR3 totals 15 residues. The CDR3 region is CSVVGSSGYTGELFF. In DNA form, the CDR3 reads TGCAGCGTTGTGGGGTCGAGCGGCTACACCGGGGAGCTGTTTTTT.